Presented here are 18 T cell receptor beta chains from one specimen sequenced in a study of OX40 agonist ivuxolimab in advanced cancers. Using immunoSEQ multiplex PCR, the repertoire was profiled, and TCRdb retains in-frame clones only, with some absent. The sample includes 70,000 to 85,000 clones, 85% to 95% of them seen just once. This specimen was CD4+ or CD8+ T cells sorted from blood, taken in a trial of the OX40 agonist ivuxolimab. The receptors come from an adult with an advanced solid tumor such as melanoma, head and neck, liver or kidney cancer.

The chain has TRBV30 and TRBJ1-2; unclear D gene. The CDR3 contains 14 residues. Between the trimmed V and J ends, which lost 3 bases and 6 bases, there was a span of 17 bases. CDR1 is GTSNPN, CDR2 SVGIG, per germline (reference sequence). CDR3 nucleotides: TGTGCCTGGAGGGGTCTAGACCATCGAGATGGCTACACCTTC. Translating gives CAWRGLDHRDGYTF.

The rearrangement uses TRBV11-2 and TRBJ2-7, with D unresolved. Looked up from germline, CDR1 is SGHAT and CDR2 is FQNNGV. The CDR3 is 15 residues long. V was pared by 1 base and J by 7 bases, with 17 bases between. The CDR3 reads CASSLGLAGALEQYF. Here the CDR3 DNA reads TGTGCCAGCAGCTTAGGATTGGCCGGAGCCTTGGAGCAGTACTTC.

The V gene is TRBV7-8, the J gene TRBJ1-1; maybe TRBD1 (5 bases). The CDR3 is 15 amino acids. Looked up from germline, CDR1 is SGHVS and CDR2 is FQNEAQ. V was clipped by 8 bases and J by 3 bases, with 19 bases between them. CDR3 sequence (DNA): TGTGCCAGCGGGGCCGCCGGCAGGGCTGACACTGAAGCTTTCTTT. It translates to CASGAAGRADTEAFF.

J is TRBJ1-5 and V is TRBV27; 7 bases fit TRBD1. The germline V gene has CDR1 MNHEY and CDR2 SMNVEV (reference sequence). Unmatched junction bases numbered 2, after V lost 6 bases and J lost 6 bases. The CDR3 totals 12 residues. The DNA for the CDR3 is TGTGCCAGCAGGACAGGGATTCAGCCCCAGCATTTT. This encodes CASRTGIQPQHF.

This clone was observed once. The rearrangement links TRBV4-2 to TRBJ2-1; 12 bases match TRBD2. CDR1 and CDR2 (germline): LGHNA, YNFKEQ. CDR3 length: 17 amino acids. V was clipped by 5 bases and J by 8 bases; unmatched bases: 13. The CDR3 protein is CASSYPKGLAGTDEQFF. CDR3 coding DNA: TGTGCCAGCAGCTACCCCAAAGGACTAGCGGGGACCGATGAGCAGTTCTTC.

The chain couples TRBV7-9 to TRBJ2-1, with a tentative D call TRBD2 (5 bases). Trimming stripped 2 bases from V and 9 bases from J, with 11 bases between. Germline lookup yields CDR1 SEHNR and CDR2 FQNEAQ (reference sequence). The CDR3 consists of 13 residues. CDR3: CASSLLPEGEQFF. DNA of the CDR3: TGTGCCAGCAGCTTACTCCCTGAGGGTGAGCAGTTCTTC.

The V and J genes are TRBV20-1 and TRBJ2-7; maybe TRBD1 (7 bases). V was trimmed by 4 bases and J by 6 bases, leaving 10 bases between them. Germline-derived CDR1 and CDR2 are DFQATT and SNEGSKA (reference sequence). CDR3 length equals 11 residues. The CDR3 region is CSATGGGEQYF. The CDR3 DNA follows: TGCAGTGCTACAGGGGGAGGCGAGCAGTACTTC.

In DNA, the CDR3 is TGTGCCAGCAGCGGACTAGCGGGAGGCTACGAGCAGTACTTC. Translation gives CASSGLAGGYEQYF. The chain links TRBV5-4 to TRBJ2-7; 14 nucleotides match TRBD2. Germline V gene sequence: CDR1 SGHNT, CDR2 YYREEE (reference sequence). The CDR3 extends over 14 amino acids. With 4 bases clipped from V and 3 bases from J, the junction kept 0 bases outside the gene matches.

This sequence joins TRBV30 and TRBJ2-5; 14 bases agree with TRBD2. V shed 0 bases and J 4 bases; nucleotides not matched to a gene: 1. This CDR3 is 15 amino acids long. Germline-derived CDR1 and CDR2 are GTSNPN and SVGIG (reference sequence). In DNA form, the CDR3 reads TGTGCCTGGAGTGTGGGGACTAGCGGGAGAGAGACCCAGTACTTC. Its protein is CAWSVGTSGRETQYF.

This clone was counted a single time. V gene TRBV4-3 combines with J gene TRBJ2-2, with D possibly called TRBD1 or TRBD2 (5 bases each). The V end lost 0 bases, the J end lost 10 bases, and 12 bases lay between the germline ends. CDR3 length: 14 residues. Germline CDR1 is LGHNA and CDR2 is YSLEER. CDR3 DNA: TGCGCCAGCAGCCAAGAAAGAGGGGTTGAGGAGCTGTTTTTT. This translates into CASSQERGVEELFF.

The chain recombines TRBV30 with TRBJ1-5; possible D gene TRBD1, 6 bases. The CDR3 is 14 amino acids. CDR1 and CDR2 from the germline V gene are GTSNPN and SVGIG (reference sequence). The germline V and J ends were trimmed by 5 bases and 0 bases, with 11 bases remaining between them. DNA of the CDR3: TGTGCCTGGGGACAGACCGATAGCAATCAGCCCCAGCATTTT. Residues: CAWGQTDSNQPQHF.

This clone was observed a handful of times. This chain joins TRBV29-1 and TRBJ2-3; TRBD2 is a possible D gene (5 bases). This CDR3 region has 17 residues. The germline V gene has CDR1 SQVTM and CDR2 ANQGSEA. V lost 0 bases, J lost 10 bases, and 26 bases lay in between. For the CDR3, the DNA is TGCAGCGTTGAAGATCGGAGGCATGCCCCTTTCTGGGCTTCGCAGTATTTT. It is translated as CSVEDRRHAPFWASQYF.

This chain connects TRBV30 to TRBJ2-7; the D gene is possibly TRBD2 (5 bases). The CDR3 has 14 amino acids. The V gene lost 5 bases and the J gene lost 0 bases, with 14 bases spanning the gap. Germline V gene lookup returns CDR1 GTSNPN and CDR2 SVGIG (reference sequence). The DNA for the CDR3 is TGTGCCTGGGGTTGGCGGAGGAACTCCTACGAGCAGTACTTC. Its translation is CAWGWRRNSYEQYF.

This clone was counted a few times. V usage is TRBV27 and J usage is TRBJ1-1; no definite D call. The V gene's germline CDR1 is MNHEY and CDR2 SMNVEV (reference sequence). V lost 5 bases, J lost 5 bases, and 18 bases lay in between. The CDR3 totals 15 residues. CDR3 protein: CASSPGQAPWTEAFF. The CDR3 DNA sequence: TGTGCCAGCAGTCCCGGTCAGGCTCCCTGGACTGAAGCTTTCTTT.

The V call is TRBV7-9, the J call TRBJ2-5; tentative D call: TRBD2 (6 bases). Germline assignment: CDR1 SEHNR and CDR2 FQNEAQ (reference sequence). Deletions cut 5 bases from V and 5 bases from J, with 18 bases between. CDR3 length: 15 residues. CDR3 amino acids: CASSPAGSRGETQYF. As DNA, the CDR3 is TGTGCCAGCAGCCCCGCGGGGAGCCGCGGGGAGACCCAGTACTTC. Looking up the rest from reference TRBV7-9 and TRBJ2-5 gives the full variable domain: DTGVSQNPRHKITKRGQNVTFRCDPISEHNRLYWYRQTLGQGPEFLTYFQNEAQLEKSRLLSDRFSAERPKGSFSTLEIQRTEQGDSAMYLCASSPAGSRGETQYFGPGTRLLVL.

This clone was detected once. The chain combines TRBV4-2 with TRBJ1-1, with D perhaps TRBD1 (5 bases). The CDR3 loop spans 14 amino acids. The V gene's germline CDR1 is LGHNA and CDR2 YNFKEQ. The V end lost 1 base, the J end lost 9 bases, and 15 bases lay between the germline ends. Written as DNA, the CDR3 is TGTGCCAGCAGCCAAGTGTCGATGGGGGTGCAAGCTTTCTTT. As protein: CASSQVSMGVQAFF.

The rearrangement joins TRBV28 to TRBJ1-1; D is possibly TRBD1 (5 bases). This CDR3 spans 11 amino acids. V was trimmed by 3 bases and J by 10 bases, leaving 9 bases between them. Germline lookup yields CDR1 MDHEN and CDR2 SYDVKM. The CDR3 is CASSLGGGAFF. CDR3 bases: TGTGCCAGCAGTTTGGGCGGGGGAGCTTTCTTT.

This chain connects TRBV6-5 to TRBJ2-1; TRBD2 aligns across 8 bases. CDR1 is MNHEY and CDR2 is SVGAGI in the germline V gene. The J segment lost 8 bases and the V segment lost 5 bases, leaving 11 bases of the junction unmatched. This CDR3 is built from 15 residues. The DNA for the CDR3 is TGTGCCAGCAGTATGACTCGCGGGGGGCAGGATGAGCAGTTCTTC. Protein sequence: CASSMTRGGQDEQFF.